The source of this T cell receptor (beta chain) is a study of blood T cell repertoires in COVID-19. At the level of the study: Sites across the United States, Italy and Spain contributed samples from acute and convalescent COVID-19.

The CDR3 is 21 amino acids. V was clipped by 3 bases and J by 0 bases; unmatched bases: 13. Germline-derived CDR1 and CDR2 are LGHDT and YNNKEL (reference sequence). This table comes from immunoSEQ multiplex PCR, and its TCRdb copy is limited to in-frame clones, with some not included. This sample yields 160,000 or so clones, of which around 92% are seen a single time; approximately 3% belongs to the top ten. The TCR originated in a man in his 60s with acute or convalescent COVID-19. Sequences were obtained from peripheral blood. This chain links TRBV3-1 (or the pseudogene TRBV3-2) with TRBJ2-1; TRBD2 agrees at 14 bases. Here the CDR3 DNA reads TGTGCCAGCAGCCATATCCAGGGACTAGCGGGGGCCGAAAGCTCCTACAATGAGCAGTTCTTC. As protein: CASSHIQGLAGAESSYNEQFF.